The rows below give T cell receptor beta chains drawn from one sample of a study of blood T cell repertoires in COVID-19. Sequencing was performed with immunoSEQ multiplex PCR; in TCRdb, only in-frame clones are kept and a portion is missing. The sample records about 98,000 clones, approximately 86% being singletons. Source material: peripheral blood. These receptors all stem from a man aged 45 to 65 with acute or convalescent COVID-19. Both conserved end residues are part of each CDR3. The order of the fields is V gene, D gene, J gene, clone size, CDR3 DNA, CDR3 protein. D genes are given only for firm matches. Not all rows give a size; the values are once, few, many and, for expanded clones, a class.

TRBV4-1	TRBD2	TRBJ2-1	-	TGCGCCAGCAGCCAAGATGTAACTAGCGGGAGACTTGAGCAGTTCTTC	CASSQDVTSGRLEQFF
TRBV25-1	-	TRBJ2-2	-	TGTGCCAGCGTCCGAAGCGGATCCGGGGAGCTGTTTTTT	CASVRSGSGELFF
TRBV3-1/TRBV3-2	-	TRBJ1-3	-	TGTGCCAGCAGCTCGCAGGGTTCTGGAAACACCATATATTTT	CASSSQGSGNTIYF
TRBV5-4	TRBD1	TRBJ1-2	many	TGTGCCAGCAGGTCCGGGACAGGCTATGGCTACACCTTC	CASRSGTGYGYTF
TRBV12-5	-	TRBJ2-7	few	TGTGCTAGTGGTTTGGTACGGGGGTCTAACTACGAGCAGTACTTC	CASGLVRGSNYEQYF
TRBV6-5	-	TRBJ1-3	once	TGTGCCAGCAGTTACGATGGGGGACTCCCTGGAAACACCATATATTTT	CASSYDGGLPGNTIYF
TRBV5-3	-	TRBJ1-5	-	TGTGCCAGAAGCTTGGCCGGGGAGCTAGTACCCAATCAGCCCCAGCATTTT	CARSLAGELVPNQPQHF
TRBV18	-	TRBJ1-2	-	TGTGCCAGCTCACCACAGGAAGGCAGGGAAATTTATGGCTACACCTTC	CASSPQEGREIYGYTF
TRBV15	TRBD2	TRBJ2-1	-	TGTGCCACCAGCAGCCCTACGGCTAGCGGGAATAGGAATGAGCAGTTCTTC	CATSSPTASGNRNEQFF
TRBV4-2	TRBD1	TRBJ1-4	-	TGTGCCAGCAGCCCGGACAGGCCAACTAATGAAAAACTGTTTTTT	CASSPDRPTNEKLFF
TRBV12-3/TRBV12-4	TRBD1	TRBJ1-2	once	TGTGCCAGCAGTTCCGACAGGGGAAAAGGCACCTTC	CASSSDRGKGTF
TRBV5-1	TRBD1	TRBJ2-3	once	TGCGCCAGCAGCTTAAACGGACAGGGGGACTCAGATACGCAGTATTTT	CASSLNGQGDSDTQYF
TRBV15	-	TRBJ2-3	-	TGTGCCACCAGCAGAGGAGGGCCATTGACAGATACGCAGTATTTT	CATSRGGPLTDTQYF
TRBV11-2	TRBD1	TRBJ2-7	-	TGTGCCAGCAGCCAATCCAGGGGGCACTACGAGCAGTACTTC	CASSQSRGHYEQYF
TRBV7-8	TRBD1	TRBJ1-2	-	TGTGCCAGCAGCTTACGACAGGGCCCCTCCTATGGCTACACCTTC	CASSLRQGPSYGYTF
TRBV9	-	TRBJ2-1	-	TGTGCCAGCAGCGTAGGGAGCGGACAGTACAATGAGCAGTTCTTC	CASSVGSGQYNEQFF
TRBV5-6	-	TRBJ2-7	-	TGTGCCAGCAGCTTGGGTCTCGGCGGAACCTACGAGCAGTACTTC	CASSLGLGGTYEQYF
TRBV2	TRBD2	TRBJ2-1	-	TGTGCCAGCAGACTAGCGGTTACCTACAATGAGCAGTTCTTC	CASRLAVTYNEQFF
TRBV5-4	-	TRBJ1-2	-	TGTGCCAGCAGCCTCCGTACAGGGTCCTATGGCTACACCTTC	CASSLRTGSYGYTF
TRBV19	-	TRBJ1-1	-	TGTGCCAGTAGTTTCGGGCAGGGAGGCACTGAAGCTTTCTTT	CASSFGQGGTEAFF
TRBV5-1	-	TRBJ2-5	-	TGCGCCAGCAGCTTGGAGATTACGGGGAGAGGAGAGACCCAGTACTTC	CASSLEITGRGETQYF
TRBV12-3/TRBV12-4	-	TRBJ1-6	-	TGTGCCAGCAGTCCAACGGCGGCACCCCTCCACTTT	CASSPTAAPLHF
TRBV7-3	TRBD2	TRBJ2-1	-	TGTGCCAGCAGCGCCTCCGGGACTAGCGGGAGCCGTGAGCAGTTCTTC	CASSASGTSGSREQFF
TRBV6-5	TRBD2	TRBJ2-1	-	TGTGCCAGCAGAACAGGACTAGCGGGAAACAATGAGCAGTTCTTC	CASRTGLAGNNEQFF
TRBV13	TRBD2	TRBJ2-2	-	TGTGCCAGCAGTCCTAGCGGGAGAATCACCGGGGAGCTGTTTTTT	CASSPSGRITGELFF
TRBV12-3/TRBV12-4	-	TRBJ1-3	-	TGTGCCAGCAGACTCCCCCGAGGAAACACCATATATTTT	CASRLPRGNTIYF
TRBV29-1	TRBD1	TRBJ1-1	-	TGCAGCGGGGGACAGGGGGCTTACACTGAAGCTTTCTTT	CSGGQGAYTEAFF
TRBV19	-	TRBJ2-7	few	TGTGCCAGTGGAGTTGGCGCCTACGAGCAGTACTTC	CASGVGAYEQYF
TRBV6-6	-	TRBJ2-5	-	TGTGCCAGCAGTCCCCCCGGAGGTGTGGAGACCCAGTACTTC	CASSPPGGVETQYF
TRBV27	-	TRBJ1-2	-	TGTGCCAGCAGTTATTCAGCGGGCTATGGCTACACCTTC	CASSYSAGYGYTF
TRBV9	-	TRBJ2-3	-	TGTGCCAGCAGCGTAGGAGGGGGAAAAGATACGCAGTATTTT	CASSVGGGKDTQYF
TRBV25-1	-	TRBJ2-1	-	TGTGCCAGCAGCCGCTTCGGGAGCTCCTACAATGAGCAGTTCTTC	CASSRFGSSYNEQFF